The subject of this entry is one T cell receptor (beta chain). It lacks a known antigen. Base qualities are not provided; no much larger clone lies one nucleotide away. These data belong to a study of cytomegalovirus exposure and HLA in healthy donors (dated by TCRdb to 2016 to 2017). For the wider study: According to a later analysis, one platform produced both the roughly 130 validation repertoires and the 670 or so repertoires of the first cohort. The aim of the study was to test whether cataloging public T cell receptors could identify signatures of past pathogen exposure. Along with the approximately 700-subject first cohort, a separate validation cohort of 120 different subjects was used. To predict cytomegalovirus infection status, the study brought together high-throughput TCR immunosequencing, statistical association of individual TCRs with disease status, and machine learning.

V drops 8 bases and J drops 7 bases, leaving 18 bases in between. The germline V gene sets CDR1 to SNHLY and CDR2 to FYNNEI. From the cysteine through the phenylalanine, the CDR3 covers 14 amino acids. Just the 42-base CDR3 DNA is kept, in frame starting at base 1. Donors formed part of the validation cohort, which comprised 120 or so subjects and was distinct from the first cohort of 550 to 850 subjects. Points the paper makes about the study in general: Cytomegalovirus status was reported to be diagnosed by the classifier with high specificity and sensitivity in both the original and validation cohorts. It was suggested by the authors that the approach could potentially be generalized to other disease states and immunological phenotypes. While some public TCRs were present in many individuals, most TCR sequences turned up only very rarely across donors. In the study, 150 to 200 TCR beta chains were listed as associated with cytomegalovirus. A few of the identified cytomegalovirus-associated TCR beta chains were confirmed in vitro to be specific for cytomegalovirus antigens. A later analysis found that TCRs clustered in the first cohort also tended to co-occur in the 130 or so validation repertoires, with approximately 95% of cluster scores above 0. A later analysis lacked HLA typing for the validation cohort, so it scored co-occurrence in that cohort across all 110 or so repertoires.

Libraries came from the immunoSEQ multiplex PCR assay. The paper's processing steps were these. A statistical classification framework was built to diagnose cytomegalovirus status from the catalog of TCR beta chain sequences. What TCRdb holds here is the immuneACCESS table cut down to in-frame rearrangements. Part of the clones is not present; checked against another copy, under half of the missing clones reflect an unresolved V gene, and the others are unexplained. Clone size and V and J calls were adopted from that table, with D and trimming inferred from the DNA. Across this sample there are roughly 200,000 clones, with roughly 81% seen only once. Clones ranked in the top ten supply around 1.2% of the sample.

The sequence is built from TRBV2 and TRBJ2-1; the best D guess is TRBD1, with 5 bases matching. Specimen: PBMCs. The sequence derives from a young woman in good health and CMV-seronegative. The CDR3 here reads CASPLARGYNEQFF. The DNA sequence is TGTGCCAGCCCACTCGCAAGGGGTTATAATGAGCAGTTCTTC.